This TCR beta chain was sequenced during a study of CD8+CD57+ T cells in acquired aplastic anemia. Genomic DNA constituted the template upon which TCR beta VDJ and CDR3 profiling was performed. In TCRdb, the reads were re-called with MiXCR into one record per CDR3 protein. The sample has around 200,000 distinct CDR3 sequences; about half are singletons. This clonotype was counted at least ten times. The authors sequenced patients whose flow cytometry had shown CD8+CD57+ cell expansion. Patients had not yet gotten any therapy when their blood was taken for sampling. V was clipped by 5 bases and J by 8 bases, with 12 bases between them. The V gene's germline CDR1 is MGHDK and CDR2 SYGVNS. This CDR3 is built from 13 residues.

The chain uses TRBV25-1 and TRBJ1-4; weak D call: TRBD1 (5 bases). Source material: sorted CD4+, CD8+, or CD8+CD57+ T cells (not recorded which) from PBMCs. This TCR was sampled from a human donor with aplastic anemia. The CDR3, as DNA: TGTGCCAGCAGTATCAGGGTTGGGGAAAAACTGTTTTTT. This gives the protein CASSIRVGEKLFF.